A single sample is the source of the 3 T cell receptor beta chains below, sequenced in a study of blood T cell repertoires in COVID-19. Clones were read by immunoSEQ multiplex PCR, and TCRdb kept only the in-frame ones, dropping some. The table includes around 250,000 clones, around 86% detected once. Specimen: PBMCs or T cells enriched from blood (not recorded which). These receptors were collected from a man aged 18 to 29 who had recovered from COVID-19.

This clone was counted only a few times. V and J are TRBV27 and TRBJ2-2, with D possibly being TRBD2 (6 bases). The CDR3 has 13 residues. Germline-derived CDR1 and CDR2 are MNHEY and SMNVEV (reference sequence). V lost 4 bases, J lost 3 bases, and 6 bases lay in between. The CDR3: CASSSGDTGELFF. The CDR3 DNA reads TGTGCCAGCAGTTCGGGAGACACCGGGGAGCTGTTTTTT.

J is TRBJ1-4 and V is TRBV28; a possible D gene is TRBD1 (6 bases). The length of the CDR3 is 12 residues. Trimming pared 7 bases from V and 7 bases from J, leaving 10 bases between. Germline V CDR1 and CDR2: MDHEN, SYDVKM. CDR3 residues: CASTTTGEKLFF. DNA for the CDR3: TGTGCCAGCACCACGACAGGTGAAAAACTGTTTTTT. Based on the CDR3 plus reference TRBV28 and TRBJ1-4, the full variable domain is DVKVTQSSRYLVKRTGEKVFLECVQDMDHENMFWYRQDPGLGLRLIYFSYDVKMKEKGDIPEGYSVSREKKERFSLILESASTNQTSMYLCASTTTGEKLFFGSGTQLSVL.

The DNA for the CDR3 is TGTGCCAGCAGCAGAGCCGGGACAGGGTCCTATGGCTACACCTTC. Protein: CASSRAGTGSYGYTF. The chain couples TRBV5-6 to TRBJ1-2, with 9 bases identical to TRBD1. Germline CDR1 reads SGHDT; CDR2 reads YYEEEE. Germline trimming cut 4 bases from V and 4 bases from J; bases unmatched to any gene: 8. There are 15 residues in the CDR3. The full variable domain, completed using reference TRBV5-6 and TRBJ1-2, is DAGVTQSPTHLIKTRGQQVTLRCSPKSGHDTVSWYQQALGQGPQFIFQYYEEEERQRGNFPDRFSGHQFPNYSSELNVNALLLGDSALYLCASSRAGTGSYGYTFGSGTRLTVV.